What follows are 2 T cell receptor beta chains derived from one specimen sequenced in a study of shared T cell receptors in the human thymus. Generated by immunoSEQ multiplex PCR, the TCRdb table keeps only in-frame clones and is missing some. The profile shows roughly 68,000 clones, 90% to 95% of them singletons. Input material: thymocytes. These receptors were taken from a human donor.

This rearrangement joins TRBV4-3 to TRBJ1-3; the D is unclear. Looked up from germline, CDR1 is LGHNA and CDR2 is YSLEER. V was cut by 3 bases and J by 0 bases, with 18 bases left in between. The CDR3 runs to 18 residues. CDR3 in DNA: TGCGCCAGCAGCCAGCACAAGTCCTTCACCTCCTCTGGAAACACCATATATTTT. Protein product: CASSQHKSFTSSGNTIYF.

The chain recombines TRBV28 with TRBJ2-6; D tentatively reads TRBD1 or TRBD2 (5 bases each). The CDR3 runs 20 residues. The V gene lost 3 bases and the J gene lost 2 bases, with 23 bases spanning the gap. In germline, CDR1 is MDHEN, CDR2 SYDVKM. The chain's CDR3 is CASSFDPKGIGAPGANVLTF. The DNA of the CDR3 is TGTGCCAGCAGTTTTGATCCAAAGGGAATCGGGGCTCCTGGGGCCAACGTCCTGACTTTC.